This entry features one TCR beta chain sequence. Cohorts were based on clinical histories the participants reported. Cohort 3 donors were reported recovered after two negative PCRs, clearance, or symptom resolution. The data were taken from a study of blood T cell repertoires in COVID-19. As handled by the study authors: Nucleated cell number was recorded as an estimate derived from reference gene primer amplification. Clones were read by immunoSEQ multiplex PCR, and TCRdb kept only the in-frame ones, dropping some. V and J calls and clone size are those listed in that table; D and trimming were worked out from the DNA. The table shows roughly 230,000 clones, with approximately 84% occurring only once. The CDR3 consists of 17 residues. Trimming took off 1 base at V and 3 bases at J, with 19 bases between the two ends. Germline CDR1 is SGHAT and CDR2 is FQNNGV.

The rearrangement links TRBV11-2 to TRBJ2-7, with D possibly TRBD1 on 6 matching bases. The clonotype comes from a man aged 45-65 years who had recovered from COVID-19. The material sequenced was PBMCs or T cells enriched from blood (not recorded which). CDR3 coding DNA: TGTGCCAGCAGCTTAGTTCTACAGGGTCGCGGCCGCTACGAGCAGTACTTC. Protein: CASSLVLQGRGRYEQYF.